The clone carrying this T cell receptor (beta chain) was recorded once. The antigen is undetermined. Trimming removed 0 bases from V and 5 bases from J, with 10 bases in between. Per germline, CDR1 MGHRA and CDR2 YSYEKL. The CDR3 runs 14 residues. The record originates from a study of CD8+ T cells in alopecia areata. General study results and limits: Scalp sample sequencing also detects resident alphabeta T cells of normal skin.

cDNA reverse transcribed from extracted RNA served as the sequencing template. Clones were read by immunoSEQ multiplex PCR, and TCRdb kept only the in-frame ones, dropping some. The repertoire holds 200,000 or so clones, with around three fifths as singletons. The rearrangement uses TRBV4-1 and TRBJ1-1, with a weak D call TRBD1 (5 bases). The TCR sequence derives from a human donor in good health. The sample comprised CD8+ T cells sorted from blood. The CDR3 nucleotides are TGCGCCAGCAGCCAAGATATTAGGACAACTGAAGCTTTCTTT. As protein: CASSQDIRTTEAFF.